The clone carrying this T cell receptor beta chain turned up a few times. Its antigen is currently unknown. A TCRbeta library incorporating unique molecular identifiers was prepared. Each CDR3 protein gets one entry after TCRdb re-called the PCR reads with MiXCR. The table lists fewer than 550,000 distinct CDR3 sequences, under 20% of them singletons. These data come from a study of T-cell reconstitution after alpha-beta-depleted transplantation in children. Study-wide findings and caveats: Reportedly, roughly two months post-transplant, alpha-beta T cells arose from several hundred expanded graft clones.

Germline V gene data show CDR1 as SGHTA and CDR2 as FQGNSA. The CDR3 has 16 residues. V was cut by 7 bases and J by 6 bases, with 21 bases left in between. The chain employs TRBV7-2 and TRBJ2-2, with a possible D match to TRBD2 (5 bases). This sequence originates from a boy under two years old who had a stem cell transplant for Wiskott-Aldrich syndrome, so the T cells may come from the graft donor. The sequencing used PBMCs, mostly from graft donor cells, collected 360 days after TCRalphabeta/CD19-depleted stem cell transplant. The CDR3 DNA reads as TGTGCCAGCAACAAACTAGGGCTAGATTTCGCCGGGGAGCTGTTTTTT. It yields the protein CASNKLGLDFAGELFF.